This T cell receptor beta chain was captured by sequencing in a study of blood T cell repertoires in COVID-19. The CDR3 runs 14 residues. Germline V CDR1 and CDR2: LNHDA, SQIVND (reference sequence). V was trimmed by 6 bases and J by 1 base, leaving 12 bases between them. Assay: immunoSEQ multiplex PCR; the TCRdb copy retains only in-frame clones and omits some. The profile shows around 54,000 clones, 80% to 95% of them singletons. This clone was observed a single time. Material for sequencing was peripheral blood. The rearrangement uses TRBV19 and TRBJ1-2; no firm D call. The clonotype comes from a human donor in a cohort sampled during active COVID-19. The CDR3 loop reads CASSRGIGNYGYTF. In DNA, the CDR3 is TGTGCCAGTAGCCGGGGTATAGGTAACTATGGCTACACCTTC. Supplemented by reference TRBV19 and TRBJ1-2, the full variable domain reads DGGITQSPKYLFRKEGQNVTLSCEQNLNHDAMYWYRQDPGQGLRLIYYSQIVNDFQKGDIAEGYSVSREKKESFPLTVTSAQKNPTAFYLCASSRGIGNYGYTFGSGTRLTVV.